A selection of T cell receptor beta chains follows, all from one sample in a study of T cell repertoires in cytomegalovirus infection. These receptors lack a known antigen. TCRdb reanalysed the reads using MiXCR and keeps one entry per CDR3 protein. The sample includes approximately 76,000 distinct CDR3 sequences, 24% seen only once; the top ten take approximately 53%. The material sequenced was CD8+ T cells from cultured PBMCs, taken from culture after CMV antigen stimulation. These receptors were obtained from a human donor in good health (CMV status not recorded). Some clones in this sample may be carry-over from other donors' samples. Both conserved end residues are part of each CDR3. D genes are given only for firm matches. Clone size is given for some rows only: seen once, a few or many times, or a class if the clone is expanded.

TRBV24-1,few,14,TRBD1,TRBJ1-5,CATSDRDRSQPQHF,TGTGCCACCAGTGACCGGGACAGGTCTCAGCCCCAGCATTTT
TRBV6-8,.,15,.,TRBJ2-7,CASRPLTRNSYEQYF,TGTGCCAGCAGACCTCTGACCCGGAATTCCTACGAGCAGTACTTC
TRBV6-1,many,15,.,TRBJ1-5,CASRPSGQLGQPQHF,TGTGCCAGCAGACCATCGGGCCAGTTGGGACAGCCCCAGCATTTT
TRBV7-8,.,17,TRBD1,TRBJ2-2,CASSIHRDRVNTGELFF,TGTGCCAGCAGCATCCACCGGGACAGGGTTAACACCGGGGAGCTGTTTTTT
TRBV28,.,13,.,TRBJ2-7,CASSTLEGYEQYF,TGTGCCAGCAGTACCTTAGAGGGTTACGAGCAGTACTTC
TRBV7-9,.,12,.,TRBJ2-1,CASSSAYNEQFF,TGTGCCAGCAGCTCGGCCTACAATGAGCAGTTCTTC
TRBV19,few,12,.,TRBJ2-7,CASGGTVYEQYF,TGTGCCAGTGGAGGGACAGTCTACGAGCAGTACTTC
TRBV6-2/TRBV6-3,.,14,.,TRBJ1-5,CASSPSGSNQPQHF,TGTGCCAGCAGTCCCAGCGGAAGCAATCAGCCCCAGCATTTT
TRBV27,few,14,.,TRBJ2-7,CASIWDNLSYEQYF,TGTGCCAGTATATGGGACAACTTATCCTACGAGCAGTACTTC
TRBV7-4,.,16,TRBD2,TRBJ2-1,CASSLGGGRAPDEQFF,TGTGCCAGCAGCTTAGGGGGTGGGAGGGCCCCCGATGAGCAGTTCTTC
TRBV27,.,15,.,TRBJ2-5,CASSPLQENQETQYF,TGTGCCAGCAGTCCACTACAGGAAAACCAAGAGACCCAGTACTTC
TRBV24-1,few,15,TRBD1,TRBJ1-4,CATSEWTGGGEKLFF,TGTGCCACCAGTGAATGGACAGGCGGCGGGGAAAAACTGTTTTTT
TRBV28,few,13,.,TRBJ2-7,CASNTDRSYEQYF,TGTGCCAGCAATACCGACAGGTCCTACGAGCAGTACTTC
TRBV3-1,.,16,.,TRBJ2-3,CASSQEGTASTDTQYF,TGTGCCAGCAGCCAAGAAGGGACCGCTAGCACAGATACGCAGTATTTT
TRBV11-2,.,19,TRBD2,TRBJ2-6,CASIHSFMGGSSGANVLTF,TGTGCCAGCATCCACTCATTCATGGGAGGGAGCTCTGGGGCCAACGTCCTGACTTTC
TRBV7-6,.,14,.,TRBJ2-5,CASRNSFPGETQYF,TGTGCCAGCAGGAACTCGTTTCCCGGGGAGACCCAGTACTTC
TRBV9,.,15,TRBD2,TRBJ2-3,CASSGGLAATDTQYF,TGTGCCAGCAGCGGGGGACTAGCGGCTACAGATACGCAGTATTTT
TRBV30,.,14,.,TRBJ1-2,CAWTKYAPSAGYTF,TGTGCCTGGACAAAATACGCCCCCTCGGCTGGCTACACCTTC
TRBV7-9,many,13,TRBD1,TRBJ2-7,CASSSGTEGEQYF,TGTGCCAGCAGTTCCGGGACAGAAGGCGAGCAGTACTTC
TRBV20-1,once,16,TRBD2,TRBJ2-3,CSAQLAGDGSTDTQYF,TGCAGTGCCCAACTAGCGGGAGATGGGAGCACAGATACGCAGTATTTT
TRBV19,few,19,.,TRBJ1-5,CASRGRGEYRDDGNQPQHF,TGTGCCAGTAGAGGTCGGGGCGAATATCGGGATGATGGCAATCAGCCCCAGCATTTT
TRBV20-1,.,14,.,TRBJ1-1,CSAEYGGIGTEAFF,TGCAGTGCGGAGTACGGAGGGATTGGCACTGAAGCTTTCTTT
TRBV4-3,few,17,TRBD1,TRBJ2-5,CASSQDLGRGLTETQYF,TGCGCCAGCAGCCAAGATCTTGGCAGGGGGCTGACAGAGACCCAGTACTTC
TRBV19,few,14,.,TRBJ1-5,CASSSAWGNQPQHF,TGTGCCAGTTCGTCGGCGTGGGGCAATCAGCCCCAGCATTTT
TRBV4-3,.,15,TRBD1,TRBJ2-7,CASSQARQGPYEQYF,TGCGCCAGCAGCCAAGCCCGACAGGGGCCCTACGAGCAGTACTTC
TRBV19,few,17,TRBD2,TRBJ2-7,CASSAFSTGTISYEQYF,TGTGCCAGTAGTGCCTTCTCAACCGGGACTATTTCCTACGAGCAGTACTTC
TRBV20-1,.,15,.,TRBJ1-6,CSASLLGFYNSPLHF,TGCAGTGCCAGCCTTCTCGGGTTCTACAATTCACCCCTCCACTTT
TRBV6-2/TRBV6-3,few,13,.,TRBJ1-1,CATTQGDYTEAFF,TGTGCCACCACCCAAGGGGATTATACTGAAGCTTTCTTT
TRBV4-1,few,15,.,TRBJ1-1,CASSQDWGAGTEAFF,TGCGCCAGCAGCCAAGATTGGGGGGCTGGGACTGAAGCTTTCTTT
TRBV12-3/TRBV12-4,many,15,TRBD2,TRBJ2-2,CASSPGRGWTGELFF,TGTGCCAGCAGCCCGGGGCGGGGGTGGACCGGGGAGCTGTTTTTT
TRBV7-2,large,14,.,TRBJ1-2,CASITDRFPYGYTF,TGTGCCAGCATCACAGACAGATTCCCCTATGGCTACACCTTC
TRBV12-3/TRBV12-4,.,16,TRBD1,TRBJ2-5,CASSSWTGELGETQYF,TGTGCCAGCAGTTCCTGGACAGGGGAGTTGGGGGAGACCCAGTACTTC
TRBV20-1,few,11,.,TRBJ2-1,CSATGVNEQFF,TGCAGTGCTACAGGGGTCAATGAGCAGTTCTTC
TRBV4-3,few,15,.,TRBJ1-1,CASSQDRQMNTEAFF,TGCGCCAGCAGCCAAGATAGGCAGATGAACACTGAAGCTTTCTTT
TRBV18,.,20,.,TRBJ1-1,CASSPPGIGVGEDLGTEAFF,TGTGCCAGCTCACCACCGGGGATTGGTGTAGGGGAGGACCTGGGCACTGAAGCTTTCTTT
TRBV20-1,.,14,.,TRBJ1-3,CSARTRTDGNTIYF,TGCAGTGCTAGAACGAGGACAGATGGAAACACCATATATTTT
TRBV4-3,.,15,.,TRBJ1-5,CASSQGGEGNQPQHF,TGCGCCAGCAGCCAAGGAGGGGAGGGCAATCAGCCCCAGCATTTT
TRBV11-2,.,16,.,TRBJ1-6,CASSFMADSFNSPLHF,TGTGCCAGCAGCTTCATGGCCGATTCTTTTAATTCACCCCTCCACTTT
TRBV6-2/TRBV6-3,.,15,.,TRBJ2-5,CASSGQRAIQETQYF,TGTGCCAGCAGTGGACAGCGAGCCATCCAAGAGACCCAGTACTTC
TRBV7-9,few,15,TRBD2,TRBJ2-1,CASSPTSGRALEQFF,TGTGCCAGCAGCCCGACTAGCGGGAGGGCCCTTGAGCAGTTCTTC
TRBV7-9,few,15,.,TRBJ1-2,CASSPWKGSDYGYTF,TGTGCCAGCAGCCCCTGGAAGGGCAGCGACTATGGCTACACCTTC
TRBV7-3,many,14,.,TRBJ1-1,CASSLTGTGSEAFF,TGTGCCAGCAGCTTGACGGGGACCGGCTCTGAAGCTTTCTTT
TRBV14,.,13,.,TRBJ1-2,CASSQQRSYGYTF,TGTGCCAGCAGCCAACAGAGGAGCTATGGCTACACCTTC
TRBV6-5,few,19,.,TRBJ2-6,CASSYGDRGDYSGANVLTF,TGTGCCAGCAGTTACGGGGACAGAGGGGACTACTCTGGGGCCAACGTCCTGACTTTC
TRBV24-1,.,17,TRBD1,TRBJ2-2,CATSDPTGTGPPGELFF,TGTGCCACCAGTGATCCAACCGGGACAGGCCCTCCCGGGGAGCTGTTTTTT
TRBV7-9,few,14,TRBD1,TRBJ2-7,CASSSGTGGNEQYF,TGTGCCAGCAGCTCCGGGACAGGGGGCAACGAGCAGTACTTC
TRBV12-3/TRBV12-4,few,19,TRBD2,TRBJ2-2,CASSPEPPSGGANTGELFF,TGTGCCAGCAGCCCAGAGCCCCCTAGCGGGGGGGCCAACACCGGGGAGCTGTTTTTT
TRBV4-2,.,13,.,TRBJ1-1,CASSFERDTEAFF,TGTGCCAGCAGTTTTGAGCGGGACACTGAAGCTTTCTTT
TRBV7-9,.,14,.,TRBJ2-3,CASSLRGLPDTQYF,TGTGCCAGCAGCTTAAGAGGACTCCCAGATACGCAGTATTTT
TRBV23-1,.,15,TRBD2,TRBJ2-7,CASSHPTSGSLYKYF,TGCGCCAGCAGTCATCCGACTAGCGGGAGTTTATATAAGTACTTC
TRBV6-2/TRBV6-3,.,16,TRBD1,TRBJ1-1,CASSYSSTGVNTEAFF,TGTGCCAGCAGTTACTCGAGTACAGGGGTGAACACTGAAGCTTTCTTT
TRBV9,.,17,.,TRBJ1-3,CASSVSGSQGTGNTIYF,TGTGCCAGCAGCGTATCGGGGTCCCAGGGCACTGGAAACACCATATATTTT
TRBV4-3,medium-sized,14,.,TRBJ1-1,CASSQDWAGTEAFF,TGCGCCAGCAGCCAAGATTGGGCTGGGACTGAAGCTTTCTTT
TRBV10-2,many,15,TRBD1,TRBJ2-3,CASRGQGASTDTQYF,TGCGCCAGCAGAGGACAGGGGGCTAGCACAGATACGCAGTATTTT
TRBV4-2,few,15,.,TRBJ2-2,CASSQGTTNTGELFF,TGTGCCAGCAGCCAGGGGACGACGAACACCGGGGAGCTGTTTTTT
TRBV5-8,many,14,TRBD1,TRBJ2-7,CASSVGTGAYEQYF,TGTGCCAGCAGCGTCGGGACAGGGGCCTACGAGCAGTACTTC
TRBV2,.,20,.,TRBJ1-5,CASSEALLEGYSSSNQPQHF,TGTGCCAGCAGTGAAGCGCTTTTGGAGGGTTATAGCTCTAGCAATCAGCCCCAGCATTTT